This TCR beta chain was obtained from a study of identical twins. Study-level findings and limits: Out-of-frame alpha sequences common to twins were enriched for low generation probability.

A universal primer site was created by template switching, with the cDNA bearing unique molecular identifiers. TCRdb itself ran the 5' RACE reads through MiXCR, one entry per CDR3 protein. The sample shows about 700,000 distinct CDR3 sequences, 5.5% to 6.5% of them seen only once. V shed 2 bases, J shed 3 bases, and the junction held 1 base outside the gene matches. There are 15 residues in the CDR3. Germline assignment: CDR1 SEHNR and CDR2 FQNEAQ (reference sequence). There are many counts of this clonotype. What it binds is not known. The receptor's source is a young man in good health. Sequences were obtained from naive T cells sorted from blood. The V call is TRBV7-9, the J call TRBJ2-5; TRBD2 aligns across 12 bases. The CDR3 spells CASSLSSGREETQYF. In DNA, the CDR3 is TGTGCCAGCAGCTTATCTAGCGGGAGGGAAGAGACCCAGTACTTC.